The TCR beta chain under discussion was sequenced for a study of OX40 agonist ivuxolimab in advanced cancers. Study observations and caveats: At doses 0.1 to 3.0 mg/kg, CD4+ and CD8+ clones expanded.

Comments on this clone: The antigen is not known.

The V end lost 3 bases, the J end lost 0 bases, and 12 bases lay between the germline ends. Germline CDR1 and CDR2: LNHDA and SQIVND (reference sequence). The CDR3 is made up of 16 amino acids. Some clones are missing from TCRdb's copy, which holds only in-frame ones; the method was immunoSEQ multiplex PCR. The profile shows around 84,000 clones, 92% of them singletons. The receptor was derived from an adult with an advanced solid tumor such as melanoma, head and neck, liver or kidney cancer. The gene calls are TRBV19 and TRBJ2-1; D not certain. The input for sequencing was CD4+ or CD8+ T cells sorted from blood, taken in a trial of the OX40 agonist ivuxolimab. The CDR3 region is CASSILAQSSYNEQFF. CDR3 sequence (DNA): TGTGCCAGTAGTATCTTGGCGCAAAGCTCCTACAATGAGCAGTTCTTC.